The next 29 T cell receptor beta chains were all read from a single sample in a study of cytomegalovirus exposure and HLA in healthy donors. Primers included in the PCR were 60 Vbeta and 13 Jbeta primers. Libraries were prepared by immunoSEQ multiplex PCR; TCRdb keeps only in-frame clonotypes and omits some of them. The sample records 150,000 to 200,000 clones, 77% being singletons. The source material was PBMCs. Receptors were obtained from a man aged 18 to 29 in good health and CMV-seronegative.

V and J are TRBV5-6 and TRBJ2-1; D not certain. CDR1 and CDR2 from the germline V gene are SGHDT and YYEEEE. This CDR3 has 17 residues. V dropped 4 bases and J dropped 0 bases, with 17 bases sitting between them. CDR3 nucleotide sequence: TGTGCCAGCAGCCCGTCCCAGCGACCAAGCTCCTACAATGAGCAGTTCTTC. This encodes CASSPSQRPSSYNEQFF.

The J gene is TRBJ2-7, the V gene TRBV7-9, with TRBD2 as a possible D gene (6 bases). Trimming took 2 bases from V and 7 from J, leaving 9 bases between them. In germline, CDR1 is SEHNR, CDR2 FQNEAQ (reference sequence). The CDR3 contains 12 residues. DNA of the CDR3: TGTGCCAGCAGCTTATCGGGGACTGAGCAGTACTTC. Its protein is CASSLSGTEQYF.

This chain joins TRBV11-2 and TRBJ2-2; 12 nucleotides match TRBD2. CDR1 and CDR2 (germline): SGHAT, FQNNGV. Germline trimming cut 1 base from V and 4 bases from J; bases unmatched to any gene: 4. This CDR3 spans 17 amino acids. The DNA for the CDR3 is TGTGCCAGCAGCTTAGGACTAGCGGGAGCGACCACCGGGGAGCTGTTTTTT. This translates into CASSLGLAGATTGELFF.

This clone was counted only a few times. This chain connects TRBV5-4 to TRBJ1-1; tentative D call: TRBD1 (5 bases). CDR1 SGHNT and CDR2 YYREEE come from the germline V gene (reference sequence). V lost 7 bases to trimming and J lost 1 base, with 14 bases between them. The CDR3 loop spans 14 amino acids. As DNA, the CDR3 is TGTGCCAGCCGACGGGGGGGAGCGAACACTGAAGCTTTCTTT. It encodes CASRRGGANTEAFF.

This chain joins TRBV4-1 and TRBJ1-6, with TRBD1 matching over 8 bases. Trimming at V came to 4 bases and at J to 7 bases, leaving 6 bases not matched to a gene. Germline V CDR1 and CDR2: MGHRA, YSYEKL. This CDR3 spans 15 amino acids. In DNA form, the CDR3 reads TGCGCCAGCAGCCTCGGGACAGGTCGAAATTCACCCCTCCACTTT. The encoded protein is CASSLGTGRNSPLHF.

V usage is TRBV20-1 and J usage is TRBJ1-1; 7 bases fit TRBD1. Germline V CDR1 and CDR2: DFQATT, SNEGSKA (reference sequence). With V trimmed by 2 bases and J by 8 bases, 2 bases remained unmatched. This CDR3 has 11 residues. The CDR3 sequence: CSARSGGEAFF. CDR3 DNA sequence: TGCAGTGCTAGATCAGGGGGGGAAGCTTTCTTT.

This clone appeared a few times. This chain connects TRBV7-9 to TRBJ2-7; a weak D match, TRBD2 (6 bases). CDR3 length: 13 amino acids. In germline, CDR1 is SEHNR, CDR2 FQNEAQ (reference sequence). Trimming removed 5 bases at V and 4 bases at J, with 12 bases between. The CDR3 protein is CASSLPGAYEQYF. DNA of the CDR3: TGTGCCAGCAGCCTCCCGGGAGCGTACGAGCAGTACTTC.

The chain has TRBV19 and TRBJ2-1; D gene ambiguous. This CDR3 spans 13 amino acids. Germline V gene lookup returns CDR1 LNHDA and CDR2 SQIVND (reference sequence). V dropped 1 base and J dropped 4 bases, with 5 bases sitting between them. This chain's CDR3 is CASSIGLYNEQFF. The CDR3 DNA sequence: TGTGCCAGTAGTATAGGCCTATACAATGAGCAGTTCTTC.

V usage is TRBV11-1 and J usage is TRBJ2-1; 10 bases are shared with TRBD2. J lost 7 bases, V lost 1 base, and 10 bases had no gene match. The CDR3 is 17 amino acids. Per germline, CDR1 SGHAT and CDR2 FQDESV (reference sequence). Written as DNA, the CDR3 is TGTGCCAGCAGCTTAGGACCGCCTAGCGGGAGTCGGAATGAGCAGTTCTTC. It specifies CASSLGPPSGSRNEQFF.

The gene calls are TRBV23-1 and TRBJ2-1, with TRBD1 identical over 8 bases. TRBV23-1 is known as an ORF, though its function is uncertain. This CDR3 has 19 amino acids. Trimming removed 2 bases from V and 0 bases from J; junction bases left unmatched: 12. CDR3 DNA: TGCGCCAGCAGTCAACCGGACAGGGAATACCCCATCTCCTACAATGAGCAGTTCTTC. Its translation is CASSQPDREYPISYNEQFF.

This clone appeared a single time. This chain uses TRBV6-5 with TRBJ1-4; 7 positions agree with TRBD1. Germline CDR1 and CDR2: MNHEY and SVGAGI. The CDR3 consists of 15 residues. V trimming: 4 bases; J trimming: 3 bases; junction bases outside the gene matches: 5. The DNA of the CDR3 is TGTGCCAGCAGTTCATTACAGGGGTCTAATGAAAAACTGTTTTTT. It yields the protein CASSSLQGSNEKLFF.

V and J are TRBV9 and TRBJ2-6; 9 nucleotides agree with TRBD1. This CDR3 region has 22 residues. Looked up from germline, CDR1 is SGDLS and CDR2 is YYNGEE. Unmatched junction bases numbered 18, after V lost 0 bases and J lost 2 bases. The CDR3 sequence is CASSVAKGQGGLGSAGANVLTF. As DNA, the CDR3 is TGTGCCAGCAGCGTAGCTAAGGGACAGGGAGGTCTGGGCTCTGCTGGGGCCAACGTCCTGACTTTC.

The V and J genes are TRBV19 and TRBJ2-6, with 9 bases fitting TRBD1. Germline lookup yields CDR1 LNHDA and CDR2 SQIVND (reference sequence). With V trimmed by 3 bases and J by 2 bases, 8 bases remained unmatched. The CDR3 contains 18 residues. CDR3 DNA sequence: TGTGCCAGTAGTATCACAGGGGGCGCTTCTACTGGGGCCAACGTCCTGACTTTC. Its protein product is CASSITGGASTGANVLTF.

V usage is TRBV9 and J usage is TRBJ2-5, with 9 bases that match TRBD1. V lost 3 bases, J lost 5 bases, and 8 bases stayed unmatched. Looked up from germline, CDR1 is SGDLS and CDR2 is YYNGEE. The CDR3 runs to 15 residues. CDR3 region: CASSEGQGLSETQYF. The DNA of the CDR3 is TGTGCCAGCAGCGAGGGACAGGGCTTGTCTGAGACCCAGTACTTC. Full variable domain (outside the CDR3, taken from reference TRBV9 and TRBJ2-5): DSGVTQTPKHLITATGQRVTLRCSPRSGDLSVYWYQQSLDQGLQFLIQYYNGEERAKGNILERFSAQQFPDLHSELNLSSLELGDSALYFCASSEGQGLSETQYFGPGTRLLVL.

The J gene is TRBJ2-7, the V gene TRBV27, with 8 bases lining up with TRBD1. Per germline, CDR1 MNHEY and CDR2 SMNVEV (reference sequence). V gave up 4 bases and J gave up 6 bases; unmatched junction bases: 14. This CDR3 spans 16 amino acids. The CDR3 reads CASSSGWRQGKSEQYF. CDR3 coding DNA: TGTGCCAGCAGTTCCGGGTGGAGACAGGGGAAATCCGAGCAGTACTTC.

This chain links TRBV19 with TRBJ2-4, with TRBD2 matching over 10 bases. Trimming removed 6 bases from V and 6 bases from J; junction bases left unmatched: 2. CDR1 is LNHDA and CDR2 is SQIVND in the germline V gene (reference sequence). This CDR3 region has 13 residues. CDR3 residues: CASRGTSVNIQYF. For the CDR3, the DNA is TGTGCCAGTAGGGGGACTAGCGTAAACATTCAGTACTTC. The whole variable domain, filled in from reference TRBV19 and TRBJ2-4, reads DGGITQSPKYLFRKEGQNVTLSCEQNLNHDAMYWYRQDPGQGLRLIYYSQIVNDFQKGDIAEGYSVSREKKESFPLTVTSAQKNPTAFYLCASRGTSVNIQYFGAGTRLSVL.

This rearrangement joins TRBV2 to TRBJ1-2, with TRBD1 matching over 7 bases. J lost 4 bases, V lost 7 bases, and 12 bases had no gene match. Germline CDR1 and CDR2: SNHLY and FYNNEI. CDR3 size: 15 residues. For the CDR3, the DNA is TGTGCCAGCACAGAAAGACAGGGCGCGGGCTATGGCTACACCTTC. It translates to CASTERQGAGYGYTF.

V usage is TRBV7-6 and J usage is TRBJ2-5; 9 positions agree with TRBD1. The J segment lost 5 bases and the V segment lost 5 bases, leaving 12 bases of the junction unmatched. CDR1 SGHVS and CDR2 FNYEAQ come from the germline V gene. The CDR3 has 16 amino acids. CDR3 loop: CASSPWDRVGSETQYF. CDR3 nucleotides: TGTGCCAGCAGCCCCTGGGACAGGGTAGGGTCGGAGACCCAGTACTTC.

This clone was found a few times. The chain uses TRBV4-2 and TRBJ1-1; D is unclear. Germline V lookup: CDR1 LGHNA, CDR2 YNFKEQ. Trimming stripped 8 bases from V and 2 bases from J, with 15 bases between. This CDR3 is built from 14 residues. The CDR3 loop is CASLEGPGNTEAFF. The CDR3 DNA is TGTGCCAGCCTAGAGGGTCCGGGAAACACTGAAGCTTTCTTT.

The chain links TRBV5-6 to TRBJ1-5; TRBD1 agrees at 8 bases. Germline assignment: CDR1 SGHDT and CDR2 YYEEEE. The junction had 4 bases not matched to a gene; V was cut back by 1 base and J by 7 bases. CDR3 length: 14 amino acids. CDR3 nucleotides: TGTGCCAGCAGCTTGCGGGGGACAGGACAGCCCCAGCATTTT. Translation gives CASSLRGTGQPQHF.

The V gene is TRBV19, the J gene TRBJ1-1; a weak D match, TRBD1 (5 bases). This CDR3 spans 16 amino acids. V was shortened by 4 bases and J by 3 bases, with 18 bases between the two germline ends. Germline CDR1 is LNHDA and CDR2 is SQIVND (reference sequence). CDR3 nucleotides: TGTGCCAGTAGTACTAGGGGCTCGCGGGGCTACACTGAAGCTTTCTTT. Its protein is CASSTRGSRGYTEAFF.

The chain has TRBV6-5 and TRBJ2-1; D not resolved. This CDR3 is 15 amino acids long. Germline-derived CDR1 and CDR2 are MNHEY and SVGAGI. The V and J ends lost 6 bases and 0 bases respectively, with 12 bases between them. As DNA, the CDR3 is TGTGCCAGCAGGAAGACTCTTAGCTCCTACAATGAGCAGTTCTTC. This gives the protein CASRKTLSSYNEQFF.

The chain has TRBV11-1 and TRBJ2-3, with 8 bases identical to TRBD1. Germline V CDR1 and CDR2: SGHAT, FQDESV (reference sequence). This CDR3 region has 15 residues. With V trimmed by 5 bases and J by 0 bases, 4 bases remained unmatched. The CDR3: CASSVWTGSTDTQYF. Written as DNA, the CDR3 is TGTGCCAGCAGCGTCTGGACAGGGAGCACAGATACGCAGTATTTT. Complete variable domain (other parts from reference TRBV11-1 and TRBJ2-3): EAEVAQSPRYKITEKSQAVAFWCDPISGHATLYWYRQILGQGPELLVQFQDESVVDDSQLPKDRFSAERLKGVDSTLKIQPAELGDSAMYLCASSVWTGSTDTQYFGPGTRLTVL.

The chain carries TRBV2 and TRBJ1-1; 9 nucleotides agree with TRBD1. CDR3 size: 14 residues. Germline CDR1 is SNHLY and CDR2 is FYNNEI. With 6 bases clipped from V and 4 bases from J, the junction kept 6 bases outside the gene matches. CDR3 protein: CASRVGQGSTEAFF. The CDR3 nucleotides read TGTGCCAGCAGGGTGGGACAGGGAAGCACTGAAGCTTTCTTT.

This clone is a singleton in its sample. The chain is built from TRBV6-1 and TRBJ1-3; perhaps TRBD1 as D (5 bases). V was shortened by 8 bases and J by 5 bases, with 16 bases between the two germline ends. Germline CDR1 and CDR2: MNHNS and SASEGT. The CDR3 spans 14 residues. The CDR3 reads CASPGWRDRNTIYF. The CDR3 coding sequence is TGTGCCAGCCCGGGTTGGAGGGACCGAAACACCATATATTTT.

The CDR3 DNA follows: TGTGCCAGCAGCTATGACCTGAGGGTAGCGGGCACAGATACGCAGTATTTT. It yields the protein CASSYDLRVAGTDTQYF. The V gene is TRBV5-5, the J gene TRBJ2-3; possible D gene TRBD2, 6 bases. The CDR3 is 17 residues long. Germline V gene data show CDR1 as SGHKS and CDR2 as YYEKEE (reference sequence). Trimming stripped 3 bases from V and 1 base from J, with 18 bases between.

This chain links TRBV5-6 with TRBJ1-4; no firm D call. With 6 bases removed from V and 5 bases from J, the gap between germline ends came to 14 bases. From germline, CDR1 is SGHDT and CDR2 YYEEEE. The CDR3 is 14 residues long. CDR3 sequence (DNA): TGTGCCAGCAAAAAAAGGAAGGAGAATGAAAAACTGTTTTTT. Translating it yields CASKKRKENEKLFF.

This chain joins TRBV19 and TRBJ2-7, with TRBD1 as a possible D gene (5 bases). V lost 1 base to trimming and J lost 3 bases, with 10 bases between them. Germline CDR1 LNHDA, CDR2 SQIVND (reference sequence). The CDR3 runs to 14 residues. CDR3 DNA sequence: TGTGCCAGTAGTATAGGGCAAGGGGTCTACGAGCAGTACTTC. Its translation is CASSIGQGVYEQYF.

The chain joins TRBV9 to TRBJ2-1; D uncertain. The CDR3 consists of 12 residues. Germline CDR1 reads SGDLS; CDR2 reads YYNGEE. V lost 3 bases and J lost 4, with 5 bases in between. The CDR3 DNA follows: TGTGCCAGCAGCGCTTCGTACAATGAGCAGTTCTTC. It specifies CASSASYNEQFF.